Presented here are 23 T cell receptor beta chains from one specimen sequenced in a study of shared clonotypes between healthy human individuals. Data came from immunoSEQ multiplex PCR; TCRdb stores just in-frame clones and leaves some out. The sample yields 2 million to 2.5 million clones, 85% to 95% seen once. Naive CD8 cells comprised CD45RO-negative, CCR7-positively selected cells, excluding terminally differentiated effector memory CD45RA+ cells. Sequencing input: naive CD8+ T cells sorted from blood. Source of these receptors: a man aged 18 to 29 in good health.

The rearrangement uses TRBV6-5 and TRBJ1-4; no clear D. V was trimmed by 3 bases and J by 8 bases, leaving 16 bases between them. Germline CDR1 MNHEY, CDR2 SVGAGI. The CDR3 has 15 amino acids. Here the CDR3 reads CASSYREDTSEKLFF. The DNA of the CDR3 is TGTGCCAGCAGTTATAGGGAAGACACTAGCGAAAAACTGTTTTTT.

The gene calls are TRBV7-9 and TRBJ2-7, with D unclear. Trimming left V 9 bases short and J 3 bases short, with 3 bases between. The CDR3 spans 9 residues. The germline gives CDR1 SEHNR, CDR2 FQNEAQ (reference sequence). CDR3: CASDYEQYF. The CDR3 DNA reads as TGTGCCAGTGACTACGAGCAGTACTTC.

The CDR3 spells CASSFSSSYEQYF. The CDR3 DNA reads as TGTGCCAGCAGCTTTAGTAGCTCCTACGAGCAGTACTTC. The genes are TRBV9 and TRBJ2-7; no reliable D call. In germline, CDR1 is SGDLS, CDR2 YYNGEE. This CDR3 has 13 amino acids. V lost 4 bases, J lost 0 bases, and 8 bases lay in between.

The chain combines TRBV6-5 with TRBJ1-2; a weak D match, TRBD1 (6 bases). CDR1 is MNHEY, CDR2 SVGAGI, per germline. V gave up 2 bases and J gave up 4 bases, with 11 bases separating them. The CDR3 is 14 residues long. CDR3 region: CASSYGGPGYGYTF. CDR3 in DNA: TGTGCCAGCAGTTACGGGGGGCCCGGCTATGGCTACACCTTC.

This chain connects TRBV7-2 to TRBJ2-2, with TRBD2 identical over 7 bases. Germline loops: CDR1 SGHTA, CDR2 FQGNSA. The CDR3 covers 15 residues. V lost 1 base, J lost 6 bases, and 5 bases stayed unmatched. CDR3 DNA sequence: TGTGCCAGCAGCTTAGTTGGCGGGGGTGCCGGGGAGCTGTTTTTT. Translated, it gives CASSLVGGGAGELFF.

J is TRBJ2-7 and V is TRBV28; D may be TRBD1 (6 bases). The ends were cut back, 6 bases at V and 2 bases at J, with 17 bases in the middle. The V gene's germline CDR1 is MDHEN and CDR2 SYDVKM. The CDR3 runs 15 residues. The DNA for the CDR3 is TGTGCCAGCAGACTTTCGGACAGAGGACCCTACGAGCAGTACTTC. Its protein product is CASRLSDRGPYEQYF. Full variable domain (rest looked up from reference TRBV28 and TRBJ2-7): DVKVTQSSRYLVKRTGEKVFLECVQDMDHENMFWYRQDPGLGLRLIYFSYDVKMKEKGDIPEGYSVSREKKERFSLILESASTNQTSMYLCASRLSDRGPYEQYFGPGTRLTVT.

The gene calls are TRBV4-1 and TRBJ1-4; 10 positions agree with TRBD1. Trimming cost V 1 base and J 5 bases; bases outside gene matches: 13. Germline-derived CDR1 and CDR2 are MGHRA and YSYEKL. CDR3 length: 19 amino acids. CDR3 amino acids: CASSQAPWTGGYENEKLFF. The CDR3 DNA follows: TGCGCCAGCAGCCAAGCCCCGTGGACAGGGGGTTACGAGAATGAAAAACTGTTTTTT.

The chain joins TRBV27 to TRBJ2-7; D is uncertain. The V gene lost 2 bases and the J gene lost 2 bases, with 10 bases spanning the gap. CDR3 size: 14 residues. Per the germline V gene, CDR1 is MNHEY and CDR2 is SMNVEV (reference sequence). CDR3 region: CASSLGPQAYEQYF. As DNA, the CDR3 is TGTGCCAGCAGTTTAGGACCCCAGGCCTACGAGCAGTACTTC.

The chain couples TRBV6-5 to TRBJ2-1; D is possibly TRBD2 (7 bases). The CDR3 loop spans 15 amino acids. CDR1 is MNHEY and CDR2 is SVGAGI in the germline V gene. Trimming left V 2 bases short and J 7 bases short, with 15 bases between. CDR3 DNA: TGTGCCAGCAGTTACGAGAGGCGGGGGCTTAATGAGCAGTTCTTC. Its protein product is CASSYERRGLNEQFF.

The chain carries TRBV21-1 and TRBJ1-4. TRBV21-1 is assigned pseudogene status. CDR3 size: 14 residues. CDR3 amino acids: CASSTVKANEKLFF. The CDR3 region has the DNA TGTGCCAGCAGCACCGTTAAGGCTAATGAAAAACTGTTTTTT.

J is TRBJ2-3 and V is TRBV18; 10 bases agree with TRBD2. There are 18 residues in the CDR3. J lost 4 bases, V lost 3 bases, and 13 bases had no gene match. CDR1 and CDR2 (germline): KGHSH, LQKENI. CDR3: CASSPTRGSGRAPDTQYF. CDR3 coding DNA: TGTGCCAGCTCACCCACCCGGGGCAGCGGGAGGGCACCAGATACGCAGTATTTT.

The rearrangement joins TRBV4-1 to TRBJ2-3; D is ambiguous. The germline CDR1 and CDR2 sequences are MGHRA and YSYEKL. This CDR3 spans 13 amino acids. V was clipped by 5 bases and J by 0 bases, with 6 bases between them. The CDR3 region is CASSFYSTDTQYF. CDR3 bases: TGCGCCAGCAGCTTCTATAGCACAGATACGCAGTATTTT.

The chain employs TRBV7-9 and TRBJ2-7, with a tentative D call TRBD2 (5 bases). Germline V gene sequence: CDR1 SEHNR, CDR2 FQNEAQ (reference sequence). Deletions cut 4 bases from V and 4 bases from J, with 8 bases between. The CDR3 covers 12 residues. CDR3 protein: CASSYGVYEQYF. The CDR3 DNA sequence: TGTGCCAGCAGCTACGGGGTTTACGAGCAGTACTTC.

In nucleotides, the CDR3 is TGTGCCAGCAGCTCGGCAATAGCGGGCCCAAACACCGGGGAGCTGTTTTTT. It yields the protein CASSSAIAGPNTGELFF. The gene calls are TRBV5-6 and TRBJ2-2; 7 bases fit TRBD2. The CDR3 is 17 residues long. In germline, CDR1 is SGHDT, CDR2 YYEEEE. V gave up 3 bases and J gave up 2 bases; unmatched junction bases: 10.

The genes are TRBV4-1 and TRBJ2-7; D gene unclear. Trimming shortened V by 1 base and J by 5 bases, and 12 bases separated the two germline ends. Germline assignment: CDR1 MGHRA and CDR2 YSYEKL. The CDR3 extends over 14 amino acids. The CDR3 protein is CASSQVNWSDEQYF. Written as DNA, the CDR3 is TGCGCCAGCAGCCAAGTAAATTGGTCCGACGAGCAGTACTTC.

V gene TRBV19 combines with J gene TRBJ1-2; D gene ambiguous. The V end lost 4 bases, the J end lost 8 bases, and 17 bases lay between the germline ends. The CDR3 runs to 14 residues. Per germline, CDR1 LNHDA and CDR2 SQIVND (reference sequence). The DNA of the CDR3 is TGTGCCAGTAGTACCAAGGACCGTTTAGGGGGCTACACCTTC. It codes for CASSTKDRLGGYTF.

The table lists this clone with a count of one. This chain joins TRBV19 and TRBJ2-1; 12 bases agree with TRBD2. This CDR3 is built from 15 residues. With 4 bases clipped from V and 7 bases from J, the junction kept 5 bases outside the gene matches. From germline, CDR1 is LNHDA and CDR2 SQIVND (reference sequence). Written as DNA, the CDR3 is TGTGCCAGTAGTACCGCTAGCGGGAGGGTAAATGAGCAGTTCTTC. As protein: CASSTASGRVNEQFF.

The chain carries TRBV27 and TRBJ2-7; 12 positions match TRBD1. Trimming took 3 bases from V and 6 from J; bases not matched to a gene: 9. In germline, CDR1 is MNHEY, CDR2 SMNVEV (reference sequence). The CDR3 sequence is 16 residues long. Here the CDR3 reads CASSFIGGTGGSEQYF. DNA for the CDR3: TGTGCCAGCAGTTTCATTGGGGGGACAGGGGGCTCCGAGCAGTACTTC.

The V call is TRBV6-5, the J call TRBJ1-5; 7 positions match TRBD1. The CDR3 consists of 15 residues. Germline V gene lookup returns CDR1 MNHEY and CDR2 SVGAGI. Unmatched junction bases numbered 7, after V lost 6 bases and J lost 2 bases. The CDR3 bases are TGTGCCAGCAGACAACAGGGGAATGGCAATCAGCCCCAGCATTTT. Its protein product is CASRQQGNGNQPQHF.

The rearrangement links TRBV5-6 to TRBJ2-7, with D possibly being TRBD1 or TRBD2 (6 bases each). CDR1 and CDR2 (germline): SGHDT, YYEEEE. This CDR3 has 14 amino acids. The germline V and J ends were trimmed by 4 bases and 5 bases, with 16 bases remaining between them. The CDR3 region has the DNA TGTGCCAGCAGCCCGGAGGGGGAGGTCCACGAGCAGTACTTC. Encoded protein: CASSPEGEVHEQYF.

To note about this clone: The sample contains more than one DNA sequence encoding this CDR3. V and J are TRBV30 and TRBJ1-2, with D possibly TRBD1 on 6 matching bases. Germline CDR1 reads GTSNPN; CDR2 reads SVGIG (reference sequence). The ends were cut back, 4 bases at V and 5 bases at J, with 14 bases in the middle. CDR3 size: 13 residues. In nucleotides, the CDR3 is TGTGCCTGGAATCTTCAGGGGTCGTATGGCTACACCTTC. Translated, it gives CAWNLQGSYGYTF.

The CDR3 DNA sequence: TGCGCCAGCAGCCAAGTCCTCCCGGGACAGGGCTCCTACGAGCAGTACTTC. It encodes CASSQVLPGQGSYEQYF. The chain recombines TRBV4-3 with TRBJ2-7; 9 bases fit TRBD1. V was pared by 1 base and J by 0 bases, with 7 bases of the junction left unmatched. The CDR3 contains 17 residues. CDR1 is LGHNA and CDR2 is YSLEER in the germline V gene.

J is TRBJ1-2 and V is TRBV6-5, with D possibly being TRBD1 (6 bases). The CDR3 covers 15 residues. Germline values: CDR1 MNHEY, CDR2 SVGAGI. Deletions cut 10 bases from V and 4 bases from J, with 22 bases between. The CDR3 DNA reads as TGTGCCACCTACGGGCCTCGGACAGAACGCTATGGCTACACCTTC. Its translation: CATYGPRTERYGYTF.